A single sample gave rise to the 5 T cell receptor beta chains below, sequenced in a study of beta chain features in type 1 diabetes. Expressed TCRB transcripts got sequenced, as all isolated RNA was reverse transcribed. The assay was immunoSEQ multiplex PCR, and TCRdb's table has in-frame clones only and misses some. This sample yields fewer than 650,000 clones, of which roughly a sixth are seen a single time; about 0.097% belongs to the top ten. The material sequenced was naive CD4+ T cells from blood. The receptors derive from a young man in good health.

This clone was found a few times. This chain connects TRBV29-1 to TRBJ2-3; TRBD2 matches at 11 bases. CDR3 length: 16 residues. The junction had 14 bases not matched to a gene; V was cut back by 6 bases and J by 6 bases. Germline lookup yields CDR1 SQVTM and CDR2 ANQGSEA. CDR3 sequence: CSVARGTSGRADTQYF. The CDR3 DNA reads as TGCAGCGTCGCCAGGGGGACTAGCGGAAGGGCGGATACGCAGTATTTT.

The chain carries TRBV28 and TRBJ2-7, with D unclear. There are 13 residues in the CDR3. The ends were cut back, 4 bases at V and 0 bases at J, with 7 bases in the middle. CDR1 and CDR2 (germline): MDHEN, SYDVKM. DNA of the CDR3: TGTGCCAGCAGTTCGACTCTCTCCTACGAGCAGTACTTC. As protein: CASSSTLSYEQYF.

This clone has only a few counts. The chain uses TRBV7-2 and TRBJ1-1; D is perhaps TRBD1 (6 bases). The CDR3 runs 15 residues. V was shortened by 3 bases and J by 4 bases, with 15 bases between the two germline ends. Germline V gene lookup returns CDR1 SGHTA and CDR2 FQGNSA. CDR3 loop: CASSLAGGAGTEAFF. CDR3 DNA: TGTGCCAGCAGCTTGGCTGGGGGCGCCGGCACTGAAGCTTTCTTT. Complete variable domain (other parts from reference TRBV7-2 and TRBJ1-1): GAGVSQSPSNKVTEKGKDVELRCDPISGHTALYWYRQSLGQGLEFLIYFQGNSAPDKSGLPSDRFSAERTGGSVSTLTIQRTQQEDSAVYLCASSLAGGAGTEAFFGQGTRLTVV.

V gene TRBV6-6 combines with J gene TRBJ2-3, with 7 bases fitting TRBD1. Germline V gene sequence: CDR1 MNHNY, CDR2 SVGAGI (reference sequence). Trimming at V came to 5 bases and at J to 9 bases, leaving 14 bases not matched to a gene. The CDR3 loop spans 15 amino acids. The CDR3 sequence: CASSARDSASETQYF. In DNA, the CDR3 is TGTGCCAGCAGTGCCCGGGACAGCGCCTCCGAGACGCAGTATTTT.

This clone was seen only a few times. This chain links TRBV7-2 with TRBJ1-5, with no clear D. V was trimmed by 4 bases and J by 5 bases, leaving 15 bases between them. This CDR3 contains 15 residues. From germline, CDR1 is SGHTA and CDR2 FQGNSA. Written as DNA, the CDR3 is TGTGCCAGCAGCTCCGGGAGCCAAATTCATCAGCCCCAGCATTTT. The encoded protein is CASSSGSQIHQPQHF.